The T cell receptor (beta chain) described here comes from a study of blood T cell repertoires in COVID-19. On the study more broadly: Acute and convalescent COVID-19 specimens originated in the United States, Italy and Spain.

TCRdb's copy holds only in-frame clones and misses some; the assay was immunoSEQ multiplex PCR. The sample comprises about 180,000 clones, roughly 87% of which are singletons, and less than 2% rests with the top ten. The CDR3 is made up of 17 amino acids. V lost 4 bases and J lost 7; bases outside the gene matches: 19. Germline loops: CDR1 LGHDT, CDR2 YNNKEL (reference sequence). This clonotype was obtained from a man between 18 and 35 years old who had recovered from COVID-19. This chain connects TRBV3-1 (or the pseudogene TRBV3-2) to TRBJ2-7; 7 nucleotides match TRBD2. The sequenced sample was peripheral blood. The CDR3 DNA follows: TGTGCCAGCAGCCCCCTGAGGTCTACGGCGGGAGTATGGGAGCAGTACTTC. It specifies CASSPLRSTAGVWEQYF.